What follows is one T cell receptor beta chain and its context. The antigen remains undetermined. Drawing of blood for sampling happened at baseline, at cycle 4 day 1, and at cycle 7 day 1. The sample belongs to a study of OX40 agonist ivuxolimab in advanced cancers. Across the study: Two cutaneous melanoma patients and one hepatocellular carcinoma patient, three in all, had partial responses. Findings and caveats of the study: At 0.1 to 3.0 mg/kg and by week 6, clonal expansion occurred in CD4+ and CD8+ blood T cells. Researchers did not establish what antigens the expanded peripheral T cells target.

With 0 bases removed from V and 3 bases from J, the gap between germline ends came to 12 bases. The CDR3 is 15 amino acids. Germline CDR1 SEHNR, CDR2 FQNEAQ (reference sequence). The data were produced by immunoSEQ multiplex PCR, yet TCRdb's version contains in-frame clones alone and is incomplete. The sample has fewer than 140,000 clones, approximately 90% seen once; the top ten hold around 0.48%. Material: CD4+ or CD8+ T cells sorted from blood, obtained in a trial of the OX40 agonist ivuxolimab. The origin of this receptor is an adult with an advanced solid tumor such as melanoma, head and neck, liver or kidney cancer. The rearrangement joins TRBV7-9 to TRBJ2-7; possibly TRBD1 for D (5 bases). The CDR3 loop reads CASSLAGFQGYEQYF. CDR3 nucleotide sequence: TGTGCCAGCAGCTTAGCAGGGTTTCAGGGCTACGAGCAGTACTTC.